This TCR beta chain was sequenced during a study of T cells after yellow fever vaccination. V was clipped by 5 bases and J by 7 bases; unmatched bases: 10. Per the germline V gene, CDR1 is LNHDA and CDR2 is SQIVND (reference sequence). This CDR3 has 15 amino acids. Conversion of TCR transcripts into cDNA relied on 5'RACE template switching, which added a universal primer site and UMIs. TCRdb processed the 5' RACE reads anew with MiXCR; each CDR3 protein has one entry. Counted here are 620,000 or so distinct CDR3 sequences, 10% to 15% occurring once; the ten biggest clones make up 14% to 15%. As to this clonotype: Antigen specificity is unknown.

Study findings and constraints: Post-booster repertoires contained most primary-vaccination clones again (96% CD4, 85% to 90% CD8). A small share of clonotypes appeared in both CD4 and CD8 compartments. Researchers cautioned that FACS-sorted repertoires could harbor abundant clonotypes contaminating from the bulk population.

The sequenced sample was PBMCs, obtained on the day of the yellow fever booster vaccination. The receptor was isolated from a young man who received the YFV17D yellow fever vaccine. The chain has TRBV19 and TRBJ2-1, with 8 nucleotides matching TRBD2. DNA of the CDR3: TGTGCCAGTAGTCCTTTTCCGGGAGGGCCGAATGAGCAGTTCTTC. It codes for CASSPFPGGPNEQFF.